The clone carrying this T cell receptor beta chain was seen repeatedly, ten times or more. Its antigen remains unidentified. The record originates from a study of breast tumors, draining lymph nodes, adjacent tissues. Whole-study results and caveats: The lymph node origin of tumor T cells was framed as consistent with a hypothesis, not demonstrated. Tumor TCR diversity was below lymph nodes but above nontumor tissue. Most tumor T cells seemingly derive from lymph node, then expand in tumor.

The lymph nodes were axillary draining lymph nodes from breast cancer patients. Via MiXCR, TCRdb re-called the multiplex PCR reads, giving one row per CDR3 protein. Of under 250,000 distinct CDR3 sequences in the sample, roughly 30% were seen once. This clonotype was obtained from a female donor with breast cancer. Some clones in this sample may be carry-over from other donors' samples. What was sequenced was axillary lymph node tissue.

DNA for the CDR3: TGTGCCAGCAGCTTGGTTGGAGGAGCCAAAAACATTCAGTACTTC. It encodes CASSLVGGAKNIQYF. The V and J genes are TRBV5-8 and TRBJ2-4; TRBD2 is a possible D gene (5 bases). This CDR3 spans 15 amino acids. CDR1 is SGHTS and CDR2 is YDEGEE in the germline V gene. V was clipped by 0 bases and J by 0 bases, with 7 bases between them.